These T cell receptor beta chains were read from a single sample in a study of blood T cell repertoires in COVID-19. Only in-frame clones appear in the TCRdb table, and some are missing; sequencing was by immunoSEQ multiplex PCR. The sample carries 45,000 to 55,000 clones, roughly nine tenths recorded once. Sequenced: peripheral blood. These receptors all stem from an elderly woman with acute or convalescent COVID-19. Each CDR3 is given with its conserved first and last residue. Fields, in order: V gene, clone size, J gene, D gene, CDR3 protein, CDR3 DNA. The D gene is left open where the match is weak. Size tells how often a clone was seen (once, few, many) or the class of an expanded clone, and some rows leave it out.

TRBV5-4	.	TRBJ1-2	.	CASSLDRDAYGYTF	TGTGCCAGCAGCTTGGACAGGGACGCCTATGGCTACACCTTC
TRBV3-1/TRBV3-2	.	TRBJ2-1	TRBD1	CASRNRQGGHEQFF	TGTGCCAGCAGGAACAGACAGGGGGGCCATGAGCAGTTCTTC
TRBV5-1	.	TRBJ1-6	TRBD1	CASSLEGGQADSPLHF	TGCGCCAGCAGCTTGGAGGGGGGACAGGCAGATTCACCCCTCCACTTT
TRBV7-6	.	TRBJ2-5	TRBD2	CASSLGSLAGGQETQYF	TGTGCCAGCAGCTTAGGGTCGCTAGCGGGGGGCCAAGAGACCCAGTACTTC
TRBV11-2	once	TRBJ2-5	.	CASSLDFETGDETQYF	TGTGCCAGCAGCTTAGATTTCGAGACCGGGGATGAGACCCAGTACTTC
TRBV3-1/TRBV3-2	.	TRBJ2-5	.	CASSQLLGQRGLWTQYF	TGTGCCAGCAGCCAACTCTTAGGACAGCGCGGGCTGTGGACCCAGTACTTC
TRBV10-2	few	TRBJ1-1	.	CASRYRRNTEAFF	TGCGCCAGTAGGTACAGGCGGAACACTGAAGCTTTCTTT
TRBV5-5	.	TRBJ1-2	TRBD1	CASSFFQTGNYGYTF	TGTGCCAGCAGCTTTTTCCAGACAGGGAACTATGGCTACACCTTC
TRBV12-2	.	TRBJ2-3	.	CASRLFPGHRPTDTQYF	TGTGCAAGTCGCCTGTTCCCGGGACACCGCCCCACAGATACGCAGTATTTT
TRBV7-2	.	TRBJ1-1	.	CASSVGQANTEAFF	TGTGCCAGCAGCGTGGGGCAGGCCAACACTGAAGCTTTCTTT
TRBV6-5	.	TRBJ1-4	.	CASSQRGGTNEKLFF	TGTGCCAGCAGTCAGAGGGGGGGGACTAATGAAAAACTGTTTTTT
TRBV19	few	TRBJ2-1	.	CASSIGQAFNNEQFF	TGTGCCAGTAGTATAGGACAGGCGTTTAACAATGAGCAGTTCTTC
TRBV2	.	TRBJ1-2	.	CASEGQRGLGYTF	TGTGCCAGCGAAGGACAGAGGGGCCTTGGCTACACCTTC
TRBV11-2	.	TRBJ2-1	TRBD2	CASSLRGTYNEQFF	TGTGCCAGCAGCTTGCGGGGGACCTACAATGAGCAGTTCTTC
TRBV19	.	TRBJ2-1	.	CASSIDRVRDSDLNEQFF	TGTGCCAGTAGTATAGATCGGGTCCGAGACTCCGACCTCAATGAGCAGTTCTTC
TRBV5-1	.	TRBJ2-7	.	CASSSLAATYEQYF	TGCGCCAGCAGCTCGTTAGCGGCGACCTACGAGCAGTACTTC
TRBV5-1	.	TRBJ2-5	TRBD2	CASSLISGGTQETQYF	TGCGCCAGCAGCTTGATAAGCGGGGGGACCCAAGAGACCCAGTACTTC
TRBV11-2	few	TRBJ1-5	TRBD1	CASSSGQGVGQPQHF	TGTGCCAGCAGCTCCGGACAGGGGGTTGGTCAGCCCCAGCATTTT
TRBV30	once	TRBJ2-7	.	CAWSREGAIRGEQYF	TGTGCCTGGAGCCGGGAGGGGGCGATTAGAGGCGAGCAGTACTTC
TRBV19	.	TRBJ2-7	TRBD1	CASSSPGTGNDYEQYF	TGTGCCAGTAGTAGCCCCGGGACAGGGAACGACTACGAGCAGTACTTC
TRBV12-3/TRBV12-4	.	TRBJ2-1	TRBD2	CASRRAGTNEQFF	TGTGCCAGCAGGCGAGCGGGGACTAATGAGCAGTTCTTC
TRBV30	.	TRBJ1-4	.	CAWSARPGGLFF	TGTGCCTGGAGTGCTCGACCGGGGGGACTGTTTTTT
TRBV6-5	.	TRBJ1-1	.	CASSYVGGNTEAFF	TGTGCCAGCAGTTACGTGGGGGGGAACACTGAAGCTTTCTTT
TRBV7-2	.	TRBJ2-5	TRBD2	CASSSPILRLASEETQYF	TGTGCCAGCAGCTCCCCCATCCTGAGACTAGCAAGTGAAGAGACCCAGTACTTC
TRBV5-1	.	TRBJ2-7	TRBD2	CASSFISGESFYEQYF	TGCGCCAGCAGCTTTATCAGCGGGGAAAGCTTCTACGAGCAGTACTTC
TRBV7-9	.	TRBJ1-4	TRBD1	CASSAGQKNEKLFF	TGTGCCAGCAGCGCGGGACAGAAAAATGAAAAACTGTTTTTT
TRBV3-1/TRBV3-2	once	TRBJ2-5	TRBD2	CASSQEPSGLAGETQYF	TGTGCCAGCAGCCAAGAACCCTCTGGACTAGCCGGGGAGACCCAGTACTTC
TRBV11-2	.	TRBJ2-5	TRBD2	CASSLTSLETQYF	TGTGCCAGCAGCTTGACTAGCCTAGAGACCCAGTACTTC
TRBV5-1	.	TRBJ1-2	.	CASSLHEDRVGYTF	TGCGCCAGCAGCTTGCATGAGGACAGAGTCGGCTACACCTTC
TRBV4-1	.	TRBJ2-2	TRBD1	CASSQDIEGTGANTGELFF	TGCGCCAGCAGCCAAGATATAGAGGGGACAGGGGCCAACACCGGGGAGCTGTTTTTT
TRBV7-9	.	TRBJ2-3	TRBD2	CASSKHGTSDSDTQYF	TGTGCCAGCAGCAAACATGGGACTAGCGACTCTGATACGCAGTATTTT
TRBV10-3	.	TRBJ1-2	.	CAITRQENYGYTF	TGTGCCATCACCCGACAGGAAAACTATGGCTACACCTTC
TRBV6-4	.	TRBJ1-5	TRBD1	CASSSGRGHQPQHF	TGTGCCAGCAGCTCGGGCAGGGGGCACCAGCCCCAGCATTTT